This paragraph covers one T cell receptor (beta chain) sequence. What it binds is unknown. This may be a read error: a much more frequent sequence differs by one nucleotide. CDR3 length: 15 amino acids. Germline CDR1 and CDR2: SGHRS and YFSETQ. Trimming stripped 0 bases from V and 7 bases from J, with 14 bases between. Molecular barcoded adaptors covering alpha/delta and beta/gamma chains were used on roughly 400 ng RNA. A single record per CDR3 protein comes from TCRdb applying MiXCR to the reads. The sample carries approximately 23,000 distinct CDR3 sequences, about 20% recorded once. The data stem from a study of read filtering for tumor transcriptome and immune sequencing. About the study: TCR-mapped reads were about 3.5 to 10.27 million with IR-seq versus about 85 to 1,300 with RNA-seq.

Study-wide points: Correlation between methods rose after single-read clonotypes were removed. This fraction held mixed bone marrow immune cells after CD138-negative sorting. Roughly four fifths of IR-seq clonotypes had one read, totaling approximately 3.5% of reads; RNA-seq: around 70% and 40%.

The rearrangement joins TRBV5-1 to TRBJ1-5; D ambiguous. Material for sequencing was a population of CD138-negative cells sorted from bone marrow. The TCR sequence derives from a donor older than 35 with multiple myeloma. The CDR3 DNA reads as TGCGCCAGCAGCTTGGGTCCAGAGAAAGAGCAGCCCCAGCATTTT. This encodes CASSLGPEKEQPQHF. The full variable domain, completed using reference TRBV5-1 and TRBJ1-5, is KAGVTQTPRYLIKTRGQQVTLSCSPISGHRSVSWYQQTPGQGLQFLFEYFSETQRNKGNFPGRFSGRQFSNSRSEMNVSTLELGDSALYLCASSLGPEKEQPQHFGDGTRLSIL.